Described below is a single TCR beta chain sequence and its context. Its antigen is unidentified. Generated by immunoSEQ multiplex PCR, the TCRdb table keeps only in-frame clones and is missing some. Here the sample spans approximately 35,000 clones, about 80% being singletons. The data belong to a study of STAT5B mutations in CD4+ large granular lymphocyte leukemia. Overall study context: Among healthy donors, a particular HLA allele went with more CDR3 'QG' motifs. Study findings and constraints: 25% of private leukemic clonotypes occurred rarely in other patients' non-leukemic repertoires. TRBV06-family usage was enriched in top patient clones (8/27) versus controls (2/35).

Germline V gene data show CDR1 as SGHRS and CDR2 as YFSETQ. The germline V and J ends were trimmed by 1 base and 2 bases, with 9 bases remaining between them. The CDR3 extends over 14 amino acids. V and J are TRBV5-1 and TRBJ2-5; weak D call: TRBD1 (6 bases). The receptor's source is a human donor in good health. The sample comprised CD4+ T cells from blood buffy coats. The CDR3 region is CASSLTGSQETQYF. The CDR3 DNA sequence: TGCGCCAGCAGCTTGACAGGGAGTCAAGAGACCCAGTACTTC.